Listed below are T cell receptor beta chains from one sample, sequenced in a study of T-cell reconstitution after alpha-beta-depleted transplantation in children. Using its own MiXCR run on the PCR reads, TCRdb lists one record per CDR3 protein. The data hold roughly 100,000 distinct CDR3 sequences, with 4.5% to 7.5% observed a single time. This material consisted of PBMCs, mostly from graft donor cells, taken 60 days after TCRalphabeta/CD19-depleted stem cell transplant. The receptors stem from a female patient aged 2-9 years who had a stem cell transplant for Fanconi anemia, so the T cells may come from the graft donor. The CDR3 runs from the conserved cysteine through the conserved F or W. Each record gives: J gene, D gene, clone size, V gene, CDR3 protein, CDR3 DNA. A D gene is named only where the DNA matches it firmly. Where a row states a size, it is once, few, many or the class of an expanded clone; other rows omit it.

>TRBJ2-7|-|few|TRBV15
CATSRLDRLVPYEQYF
TGTGCCACCAGCAGACTCGATCGACTAGTCCCCTACGAGCAGTACTTC
>TRBJ1-1|-|many|TRBV29-1
CSVVPALTEAFF
TGCAGCGTTGTGCCTGCCCTCACTGAAGCTTTCTTT
>TRBJ2-4|-|-|TRBV5-6
CASSLVEPVAKNIQYF
TGTGCCAGCAGCTTGGTTGAGCCCGTAGCCAAAAACATTCAGTACTTC
>TRBJ2-3|TRBD2|few|TRBV5-6
CASSLFLAGVTDTQYF
TGTGCCAGCAGCTTGTTTTTGGCGGGAGTGACAGATACGCAGTATTTT
>TRBJ2-3|TRBD2|many|TRBV12-3/TRBV12-4
CASSLVSGMGVTQYF
TGTGCCAGCAGTTTAGTCAGCGGGATGGGTGTTACGCAGTATTTT
>TRBJ2-7|-|-|TRBV2
CASCPSLMGLASYEQYF
TGTGCCAGCTGCCCAAGCCTCATGGGGCTAGCGTCCTACGAGCAGTACTTC
>TRBJ2-2|TRBD1|many|TRBV18
CASSPSTGTTGELFF
TGTGCCAGCTCACCATCGACAGGGACCACCGGGGAGCTGTTTTTT
>TRBJ1-5|TRBD1|many|TRBV28
CASSSRDRGFLQPQHF
TGTGCCAGCAGTTCTCGGGACAGGGGATTCCTTCAGCCCCAGCATTTT
>TRBJ2-5|-|many|TRBV28
CASSSAGQGETQYF
TGTGCCAGCAGTAGCGCAGGGCAGGGGGAGACCCAGTACTTC
>TRBJ2-5|TRBD2|many|TRBV29-1
CSARLAGVRETQYF
TGCAGCGCAAGACTAGCGGGAGTGAGGGAGACCCAGTACTTC